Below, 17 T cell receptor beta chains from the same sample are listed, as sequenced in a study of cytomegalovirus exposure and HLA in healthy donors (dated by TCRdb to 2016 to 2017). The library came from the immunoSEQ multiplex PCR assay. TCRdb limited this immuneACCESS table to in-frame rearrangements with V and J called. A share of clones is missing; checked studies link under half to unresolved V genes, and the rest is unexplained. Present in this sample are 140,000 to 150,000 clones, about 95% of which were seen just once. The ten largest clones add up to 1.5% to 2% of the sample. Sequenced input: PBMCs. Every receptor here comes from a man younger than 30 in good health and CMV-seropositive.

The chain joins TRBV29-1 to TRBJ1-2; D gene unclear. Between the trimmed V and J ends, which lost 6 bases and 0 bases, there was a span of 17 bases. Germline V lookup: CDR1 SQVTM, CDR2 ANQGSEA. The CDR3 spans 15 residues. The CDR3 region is CSVPSRGTPNYGYTF. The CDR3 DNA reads TGCAGCGTCCCAAGCCGGGGAACGCCTAACTATGGCTACACCTTC.

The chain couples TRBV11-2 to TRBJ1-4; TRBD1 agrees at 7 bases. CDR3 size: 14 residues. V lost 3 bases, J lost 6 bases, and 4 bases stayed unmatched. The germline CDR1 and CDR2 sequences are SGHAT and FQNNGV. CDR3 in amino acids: CASSFGGGYEKLFF. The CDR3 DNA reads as TGTGCCAGCAGCTTTGGAGGGGGCTATGAAAAACTGTTTTTT.

The CDR3 DNA sequence: TGTGCCAGTAGTCGAGGGGGTCAGCCCCAGCATTTT. This gives the protein CASSRGGQPQHF. J is TRBJ1-5 and V is TRBV19; D is possibly TRBD1 (6 bases). This CDR3 is built from 12 residues. The germline CDR1 and CDR2 sequences are LNHDA and SQIVND (reference sequence). V gave up 5 bases and J gave up 6 bases, with 8 bases separating them.

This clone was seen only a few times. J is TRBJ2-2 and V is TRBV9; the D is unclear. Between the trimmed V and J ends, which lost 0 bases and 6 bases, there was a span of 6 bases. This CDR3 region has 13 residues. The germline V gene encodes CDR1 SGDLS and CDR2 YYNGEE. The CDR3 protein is CASSVAEAGELFF. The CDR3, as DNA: TGTGCCAGCAGCGTAGCTGAGGCCGGGGAGCTGTTTTTT.

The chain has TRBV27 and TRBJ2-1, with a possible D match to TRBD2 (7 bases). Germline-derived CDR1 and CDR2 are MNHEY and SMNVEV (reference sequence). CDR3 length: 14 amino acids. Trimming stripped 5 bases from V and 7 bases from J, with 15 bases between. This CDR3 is CASSLVGGRNEQFF. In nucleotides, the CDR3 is TGTGCCAGCAGTCTGGTGGGGGGGCGGAATGAGCAGTTCTTC.

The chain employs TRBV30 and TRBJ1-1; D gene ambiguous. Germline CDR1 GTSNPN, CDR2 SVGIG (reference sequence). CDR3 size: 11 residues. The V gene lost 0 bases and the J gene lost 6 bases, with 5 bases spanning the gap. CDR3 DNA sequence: TGTGCCTGGAGTGTTTTCGCTGAAGCTTTCTTT. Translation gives CAWSVFAEAFF. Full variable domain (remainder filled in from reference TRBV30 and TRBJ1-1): SQTIHQWPATLVQPVGSPLSLECTVEGTSNPNLYWYRQAAGRGLQLLFYSVGIGQISSEVPQNLSASRPQDRQFILSSKKLLLSDSGFYLCAWSVFAEAFFGQGTRLTVV.

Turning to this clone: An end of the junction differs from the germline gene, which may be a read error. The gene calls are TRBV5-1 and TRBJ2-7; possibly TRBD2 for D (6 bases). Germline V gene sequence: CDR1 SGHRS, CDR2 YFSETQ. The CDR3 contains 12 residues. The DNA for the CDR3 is TGCGCCAGCAGCTTGTCGGACTACGAGCAGTACTTT. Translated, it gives CASSLSDYEQYF.

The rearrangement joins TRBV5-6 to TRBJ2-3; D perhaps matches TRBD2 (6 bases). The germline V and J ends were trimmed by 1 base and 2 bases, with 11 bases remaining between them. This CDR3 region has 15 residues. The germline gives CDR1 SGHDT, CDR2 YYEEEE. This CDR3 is CASSLWGVYTDTQYF. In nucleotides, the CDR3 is TGTGCCAGCAGCTTGTGGGGGGTTTACACAGATACGCAGTATTTT.

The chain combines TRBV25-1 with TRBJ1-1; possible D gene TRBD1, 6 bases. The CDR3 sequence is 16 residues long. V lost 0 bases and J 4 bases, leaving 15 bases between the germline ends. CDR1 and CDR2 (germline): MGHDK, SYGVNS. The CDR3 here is CASSEYGGGGTTEAFF. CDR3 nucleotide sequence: TGTGCCAGCAGTGAATATGGGGGTGGGGGCACCACTGAAGCTTTCTTT.

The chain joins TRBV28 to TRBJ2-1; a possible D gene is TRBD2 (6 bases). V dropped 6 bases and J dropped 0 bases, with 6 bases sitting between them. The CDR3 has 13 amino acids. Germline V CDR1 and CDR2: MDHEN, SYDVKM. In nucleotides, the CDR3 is TGTGCCAGCAGCGGGAGCTCCTACAATGAGCAGTTCTTC. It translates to CASSGSSYNEQFF.

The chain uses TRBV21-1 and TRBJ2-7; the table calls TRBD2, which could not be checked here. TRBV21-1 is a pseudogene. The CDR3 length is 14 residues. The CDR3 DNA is TGTGCCAGCTCCAAGGGGCTAGCGGGGTACGAGCAGTACTTC. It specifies CASSKGLAGYEQYF.

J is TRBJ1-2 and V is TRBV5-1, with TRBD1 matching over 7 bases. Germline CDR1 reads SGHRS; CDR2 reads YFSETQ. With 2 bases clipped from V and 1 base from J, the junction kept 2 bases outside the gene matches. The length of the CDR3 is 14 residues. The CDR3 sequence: CASSLTGVNYGYTF. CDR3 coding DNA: TGCGCCAGCAGCTTAACAGGGGTTAACTATGGCTACACCTTC.

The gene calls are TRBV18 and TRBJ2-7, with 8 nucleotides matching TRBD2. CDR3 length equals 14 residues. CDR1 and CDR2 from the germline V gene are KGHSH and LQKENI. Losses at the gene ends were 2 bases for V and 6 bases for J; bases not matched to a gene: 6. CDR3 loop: CASSPSSGIREQYF. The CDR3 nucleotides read TGTGCCAGCTCACCAAGTAGCGGGATTCGCGAGCAGTACTTC.

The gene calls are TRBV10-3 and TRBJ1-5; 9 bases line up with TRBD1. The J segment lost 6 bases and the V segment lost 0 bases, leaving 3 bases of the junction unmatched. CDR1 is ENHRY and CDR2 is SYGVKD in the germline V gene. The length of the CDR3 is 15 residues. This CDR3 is CAISESGTGRQPQHF. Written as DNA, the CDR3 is TGTGCCATCAGTGAGTCCGGGACAGGGCGTCAGCCCCAGCATTTT.

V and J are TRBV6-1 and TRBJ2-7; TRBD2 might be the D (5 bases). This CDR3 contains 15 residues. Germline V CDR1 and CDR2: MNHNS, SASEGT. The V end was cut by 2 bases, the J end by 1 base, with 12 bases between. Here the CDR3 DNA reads TGTGCCAGCAGTGAACGGGATCTGATGTCCTACGAGCAGTACTTC. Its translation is CASSERDLMSYEQYF.

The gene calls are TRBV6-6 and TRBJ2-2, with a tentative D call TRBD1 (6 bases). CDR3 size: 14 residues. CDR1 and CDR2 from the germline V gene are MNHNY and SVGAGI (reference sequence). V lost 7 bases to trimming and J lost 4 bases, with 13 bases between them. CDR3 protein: CASTDRSTTGELFF. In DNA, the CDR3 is TGTGCCAGCACTGACAGGTCGACCACCGGGGAGCTGTTTTTT.

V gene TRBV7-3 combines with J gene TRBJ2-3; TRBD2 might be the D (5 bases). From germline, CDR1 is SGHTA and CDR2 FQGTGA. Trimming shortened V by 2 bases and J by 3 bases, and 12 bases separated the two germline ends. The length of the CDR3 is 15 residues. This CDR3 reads CASSLRGIGTDTQYF. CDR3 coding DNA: TGTGCCAGCAGCTTACGAGGGATCGGGACAGATACGCAGTATTTT.